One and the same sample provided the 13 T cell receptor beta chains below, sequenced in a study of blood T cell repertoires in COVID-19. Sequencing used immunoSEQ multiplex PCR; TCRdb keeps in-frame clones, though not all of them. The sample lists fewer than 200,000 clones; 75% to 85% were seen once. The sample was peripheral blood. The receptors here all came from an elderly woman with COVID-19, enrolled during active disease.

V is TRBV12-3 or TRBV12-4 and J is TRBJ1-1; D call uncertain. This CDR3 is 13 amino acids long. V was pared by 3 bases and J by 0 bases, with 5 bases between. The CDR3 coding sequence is TGTGCCAGCAGTTTCCTAATGAACACTGAAGCTTTCTTT. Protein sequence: CASSFLMNTEAFF.

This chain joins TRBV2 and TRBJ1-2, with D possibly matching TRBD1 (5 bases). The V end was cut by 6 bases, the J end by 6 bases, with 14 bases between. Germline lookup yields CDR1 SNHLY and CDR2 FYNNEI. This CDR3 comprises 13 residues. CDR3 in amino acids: CASRGDLAHGYTF. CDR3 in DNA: TGTGCCAGCAGGGGGGACTTGGCCCATGGCTACACCTTC.

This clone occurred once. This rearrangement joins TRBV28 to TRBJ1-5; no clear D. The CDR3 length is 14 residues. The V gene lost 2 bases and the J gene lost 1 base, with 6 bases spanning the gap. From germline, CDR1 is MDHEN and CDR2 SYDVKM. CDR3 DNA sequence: TGTGCCAGCAGTTTACGCCGGAGCAATCAGCCCCAGCATTTT. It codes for CASSLRRSNQPQHF.

CDR3 DNA sequence: TGTGCCAGCAGCTTTACCCCAACAGGGGCCGTTACGGATGGCTACACCTTC. It codes for CASSFTPTGAVTDGYTF. The chain has TRBV5-6 and TRBJ1-2, with 7 bases fitting TRBD1. This CDR3 comprises 17 residues. The germline gives CDR1 SGHDT, CDR2 YYEEEE. J lost 6 bases, V lost 2 bases, and 16 bases had no gene match.

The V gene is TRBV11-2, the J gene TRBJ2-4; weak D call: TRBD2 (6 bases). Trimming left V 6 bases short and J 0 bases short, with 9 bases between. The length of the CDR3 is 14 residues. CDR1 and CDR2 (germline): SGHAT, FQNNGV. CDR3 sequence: CASSTGGAKNIQYF. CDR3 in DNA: TGTGCCAGCAGTACCGGGGGAGCCAAAAACATTCAGTACTTC.

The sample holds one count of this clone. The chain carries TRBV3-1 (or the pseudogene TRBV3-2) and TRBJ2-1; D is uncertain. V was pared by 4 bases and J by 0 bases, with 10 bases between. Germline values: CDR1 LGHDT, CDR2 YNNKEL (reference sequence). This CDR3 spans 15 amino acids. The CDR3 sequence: CASSRSESSYNEQFF. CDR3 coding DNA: TGTGCCAGCAGCCGCAGCGAGAGCTCCTACAATGAGCAGTTCTTC.

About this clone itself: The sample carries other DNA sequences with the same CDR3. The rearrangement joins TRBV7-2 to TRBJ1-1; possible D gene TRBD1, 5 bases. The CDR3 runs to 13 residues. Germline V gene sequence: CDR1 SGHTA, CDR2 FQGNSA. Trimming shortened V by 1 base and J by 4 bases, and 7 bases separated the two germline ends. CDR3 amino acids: CASSLGGGTEAFF. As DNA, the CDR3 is TGTGCCAGCAGCTTAGGGGGGGGCACTGAAGCTTTCTTT. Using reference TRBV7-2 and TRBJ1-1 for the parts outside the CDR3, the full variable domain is GAGVSQSPSNKVTEKGKDVELRCDPISGHTALYWYRQSLGQGLEFLIYFQGNSAPDKSGLPSDRFSAERTGGSVSTLTIQRTQQEDSAVYLCASSLGGGTEAFFGQGTRLTVV.

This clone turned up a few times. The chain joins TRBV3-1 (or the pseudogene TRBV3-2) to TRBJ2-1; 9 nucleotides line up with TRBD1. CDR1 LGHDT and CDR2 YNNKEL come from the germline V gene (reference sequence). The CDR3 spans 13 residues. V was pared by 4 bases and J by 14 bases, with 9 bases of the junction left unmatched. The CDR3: CASSRSRDREEFF. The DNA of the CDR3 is TGTGCCAGCAGCCGGAGCCGGGACAGGGAAGAGTTCTTC.

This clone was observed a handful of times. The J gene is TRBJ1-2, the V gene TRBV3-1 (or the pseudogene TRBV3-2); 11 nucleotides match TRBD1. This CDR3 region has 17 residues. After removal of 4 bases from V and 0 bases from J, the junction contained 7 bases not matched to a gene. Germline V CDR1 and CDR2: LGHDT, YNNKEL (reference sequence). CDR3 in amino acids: CASSPLGTGGSNYGYTF. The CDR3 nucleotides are TGTGCCAGCAGCCCCCTCGGGACAGGGGGATCTAACTATGGCTACACCTTC.

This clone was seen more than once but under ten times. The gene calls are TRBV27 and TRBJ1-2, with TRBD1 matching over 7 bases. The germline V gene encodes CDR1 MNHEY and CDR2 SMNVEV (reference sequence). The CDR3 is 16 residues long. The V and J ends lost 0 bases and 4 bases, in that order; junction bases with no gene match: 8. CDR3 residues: CASSLSPTGDLYGYTF. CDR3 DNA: TGTGCCAGCAGTTTATCCCCCACAGGGGACCTCTATGGCTACACCTTC.

CDR3 region: CSVDGGRGIDEQYF. The CDR3 DNA reads as TGCAGCGTTGATGGCGGCAGGGGAATAGACGAGCAGTACTTC. V gene TRBV29-1 combines with J gene TRBJ2-7, with a weak D call TRBD1 (6 bases). V was trimmed by 3 bases and J by 5 bases, leaving 17 bases between them. CDR1 and CDR2 from the germline V gene are SQVTM and ANQGSEA. The CDR3 runs to 14 residues.

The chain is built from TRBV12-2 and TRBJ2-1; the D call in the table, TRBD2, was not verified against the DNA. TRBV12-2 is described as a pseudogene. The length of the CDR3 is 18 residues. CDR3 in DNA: TGTGCAAGTCGCTTAGCGTGGACTAGCGGCTTCGGGAACAATGAGCAGTTCTTC. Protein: CASRLAWTSGFGNNEQFF.

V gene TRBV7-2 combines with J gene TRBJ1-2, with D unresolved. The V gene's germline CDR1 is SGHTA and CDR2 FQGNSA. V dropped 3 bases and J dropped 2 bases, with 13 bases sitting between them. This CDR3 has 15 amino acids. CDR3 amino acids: CASSLWAIENYGYTF. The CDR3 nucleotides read TGTGCCAGCAGCTTGTGGGCAATAGAGAACTATGGCTACACCTTC.